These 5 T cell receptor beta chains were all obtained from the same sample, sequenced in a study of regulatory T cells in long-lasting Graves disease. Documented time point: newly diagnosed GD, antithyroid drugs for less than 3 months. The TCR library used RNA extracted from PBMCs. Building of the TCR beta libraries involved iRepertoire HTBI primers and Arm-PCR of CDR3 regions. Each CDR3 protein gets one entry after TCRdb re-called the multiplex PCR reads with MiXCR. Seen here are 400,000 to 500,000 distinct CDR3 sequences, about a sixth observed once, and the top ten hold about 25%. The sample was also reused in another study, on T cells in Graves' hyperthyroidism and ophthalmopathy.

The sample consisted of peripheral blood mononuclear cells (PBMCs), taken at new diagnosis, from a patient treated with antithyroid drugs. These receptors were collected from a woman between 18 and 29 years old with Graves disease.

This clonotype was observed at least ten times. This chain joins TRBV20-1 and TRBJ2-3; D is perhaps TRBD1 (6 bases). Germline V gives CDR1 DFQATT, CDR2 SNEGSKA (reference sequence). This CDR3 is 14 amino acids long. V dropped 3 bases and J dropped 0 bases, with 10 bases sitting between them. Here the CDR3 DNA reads TGCAGTGCTAGGAGGACAGTTAGCACAGATACGCAGTATTTT. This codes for CSARRTVSTDTQYF.

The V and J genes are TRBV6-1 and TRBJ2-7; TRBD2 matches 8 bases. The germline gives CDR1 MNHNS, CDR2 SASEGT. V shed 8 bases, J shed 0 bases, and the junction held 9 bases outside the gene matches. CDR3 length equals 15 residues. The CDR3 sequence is CASRNSGSPSYEQYF. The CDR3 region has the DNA TGTGCCAGCCGAAACAGCGGGAGTCCCTCCTACGAGCAGTACTTC.

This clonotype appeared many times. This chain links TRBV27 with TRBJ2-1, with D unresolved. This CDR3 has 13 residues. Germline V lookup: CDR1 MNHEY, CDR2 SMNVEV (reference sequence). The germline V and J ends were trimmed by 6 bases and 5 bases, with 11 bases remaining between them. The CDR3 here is CASSTGPHNEQFF. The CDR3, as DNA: TGTGCCAGCAGCACCGGGCCTCACAATGAGCAGTTCTTC.

CDR3 in DNA: TGTGCCAGCAGCACCAAGGTGGGAGAGACAGAGACCCAGTACTTC. Translated, it gives CASSTKVGETETQYF. This chain uses TRBV7-2 with TRBJ2-5; perhaps TRBD2 as D (5 bases). The V end was cut by 5 bases, the J end by 4 bases, with 17 bases between. CDR3 size: 15 residues. Germline V gene data show CDR1 as SGHTA and CDR2 as FQGNSA.

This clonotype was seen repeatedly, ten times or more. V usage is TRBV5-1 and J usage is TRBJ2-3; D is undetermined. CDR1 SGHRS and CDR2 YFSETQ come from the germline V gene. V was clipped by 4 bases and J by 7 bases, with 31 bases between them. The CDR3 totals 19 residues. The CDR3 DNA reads TGCGCCAGCAGCCCACAGCTTTCCAATTCGGGCCCTTCGGCTTATACGCAGTATTTT. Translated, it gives CASSPQLSNSGPSAYTQYF.